The 21 T cell receptor beta chains reported below all come from one sample, sequenced in a study of identical twins. TCRdb processed the 5' RACE reads anew with MiXCR; each CDR3 protein has one entry. The sample includes 450,000 or so distinct CDR3 sequences, roughly an eighth of them seen just once. Separately, the same data were catalogued under a study of yellow fever vaccine responses in identical twins.

Sequenced sample: CD4+ T cells sorted from blood. Receptors originate from a woman aged 18-29 years in good health.

Only a few counts were recorded for this clonotype. The CDR3 loop reads CASSTGTSGRAATQYF. The CDR3 nucleotides read TGTGCCAGCAGCACGGGGACTAGCGGGAGGGCCGCGACCCAGTACTTC. This sequence joins TRBV5-4 and TRBJ2-5; the match to TRBD2 covers 16 bases. Germline loops: CDR1 SGHNT, CDR2 YYREEE (reference sequence). The V gene end was trimmed by 4 bases and the J gene end by 7 bases; junction bases not matched to a gene: 7. CDR3 length: 16 residues.

This sequence joins TRBV29-1 and TRBJ2-1; TRBD2 is a possible D gene (5 bases). V lost 8 bases to trimming and J lost 4 bases, with 21 bases between them. CDR1 is SQVTM, CDR2 ANQGSEA, per germline. The CDR3 has 15 residues. The chain's CDR3 is CSYSRRQEAYNEQFF. CDR3 DNA: TGCAGCTACAGTCGGAGGCAGGAAGCGTACAATGAGCAGTTCTTC.

V usage is TRBV4-3 and J usage is TRBJ2-3, with 13 bases fitting TRBD2. J was trimmed by 1 base and V by 1 base; bases with no gene match: 5. The CDR3 runs 18 residues. In germline, CDR1 is LGHNA, CDR2 YSLEER. The CDR3 region is CASSQVGLAGVGTDTQYF. DNA of the CDR3: TGCGCCAGCAGCCAAGTCGGACTAGCGGGAGTGGGCACAGATACGCAGTATTTT.

This clonotype was counted only a few times. The rearrangement uses TRBV18 and TRBJ2-3; D is unresolved. V was clipped by 1 base and J by 2 bases, with 16 bases between them. This CDR3 spans 17 amino acids. CDR1 KGHSH and CDR2 LQKENI come from the germline V gene. The DNA for the CDR3 is TGTGCCAGCTCACCACAGCCATTTCCGGATAACACAGATACGCAGTATTTT. This gives the protein CASSPQPFPDNTDTQYF.

The table lists this clonotype with a few counts. The chain links TRBV6-4 to TRBJ2-2; D gene uncertain. The ends were cut back, 0 bases at V and 7 bases at J, with 3 bases in the middle. In germline, CDR1 is MRHNA, CDR2 SNTAGT. The CDR3 contains 12 residues. CDR3 loop: CASSDSGGELFF. DNA of the CDR3: TGTGCCAGCAGTGACTCAGGCGGGGAGCTGTTTTTT.

This clonotype was picked up many times. V gene TRBV29-1 combines with J gene TRBJ2-1; 14 bases map to TRBD2. The CDR3 covers 14 residues. The junction had 4 bases not matched to a gene; V was cut back by 8 bases and J by 4 bases. Germline V gives CDR1 SQVTM, CDR2 ANQGSEA. The CDR3 nucleotides are TGCAGCTCTGGGACTAGCGGGGGATACAATGAGCAGTTCTTC. Protein sequence: CSSGTSGGYNEQFF.

This clonotype has only a few counts. This chain joins TRBV4-2 and TRBJ2-2; D gene unclear. The ends were cut back, 7 bases at V and 2 bases at J, with 8 bases in the middle. The germline gives CDR1 LGHNA, CDR2 YNFKEQ. The CDR3 runs 13 residues. The DNA for the CDR3 is TGTGCCAGCACGGCTCCCAACACCGGGGAGCTGTTTTTT. It encodes CASTAPNTGELFF.

This clonotype was detected only a few times. This rearrangement joins TRBV13 to TRBJ1-1, with 8 bases that match TRBD1. The CDR3 has 15 amino acids. The V and J ends lost 3 bases and 1 base, in that order; junction bases with no gene match: 4. Per the germline V gene, CDR1 is PRHDT and CDR2 is FYEKMQ (reference sequence). In nucleotides, the CDR3 is TGTGCCAGCAGCTTCATGGACAGGGAGAACACTGAAGCTTTCTTT. It yields the protein CASSFMDRENTEAFF.

This clonotype was recorded a few times. J is TRBJ2-7 and V is TRBV28, with 7 bases matching TRBD2. CDR3 length equals 12 residues. The trim removed 5 bases at V and 7 bases at J, leaving 5 bases unmatched. Germline V gene data show CDR1 as MDHEN and CDR2 as SYDVKM. For the CDR3, the DNA is TGTGCCAGCAGTCGAGTGGGGGGGGAGCAGTACTTC. It codes for CASSRVGGEQYF. Variable domain in full (rest from reference TRBV28 and TRBJ2-7): DVKVTQSSRYLVKRTGEKVFLECVQDMDHENMFWYRQDPGLGLRLIYFSYDVKMKEKGDIPEGYSVSREKKERFSLILESASTNQTSMYLCASSRVGGEQYFGPGTRLTVT.

Worth noting for this clonotype: This may stem from a read error, because a much larger clone lies one nucleotide away. The chain joins TRBV12-3 or TRBV12-4 to TRBJ2-6; the D gene could be TRBD1 or TRBD2 (5 bases each). CDR3 length: 18 residues. The CDR3 reads CTSSRPGRTHSGANVLTF. CDR3 sequence (DNA): TGTACCAGCAGTCGACCGGGACGGACTCACTCTGGGGCCAACGTCCTGACTTTC.

At least ten counts were recorded for this clonotype. The genes are TRBV12-3 or TRBV12-4 and TRBJ2-2; 8 nucleotides line up with TRBD1. This CDR3 spans 16 amino acids. Trimming at V came to 6 bases and at J to 7 bases, leaving 13 bases not matched to a gene. Here the CDR3 reads CASSPRGQGSVGELFF. CDR3 sequence (DNA): TGTGCCAGCAGCCCGAGAGGACAGGGATCTGTCGGGGAGCTGTTTTTT.

This clonotype has just a few counts. V gene TRBV5-1 combines with J gene TRBJ2-2; D may be TRBD1 (6 bases). Trimming left V 5 bases short and J 7 bases short, with 15 bases between. The CDR3 runs 14 residues. Germline CDR1 SGHRS, CDR2 YFSETQ. CDR3 amino acids: CASRSTGVLGELFF. As DNA, the CDR3 is TGCGCCAGCAGATCGACAGGTGTCCTCGGGGAGCTGTTTTTT. The complete variable domain, with remaining parts taken from reference TRBV5-1 and TRBJ2-2, reads KAGVTQTPRYLIKTRGQQVTLSCSPISGHRSVSWYQQTPGQGLQFLFEYFSETQRNKGNFPGRFSGRQFSNSRSEMNVSTLELGDSALYLCASRSTGVLGELFFGEGSRLTVL.

The chain links TRBV15 to TRBJ2-1; 8 nucleotides agree with TRBD1. Trimming at V came to 3 bases and at J to 3 bases, leaving 7 bases not matched to a gene. This CDR3 spans 16 amino acids. Per the germline V gene, CDR1 is LNHNV and CDR2 is YYDKDF (reference sequence). The CDR3: CATSSSGQVHYNEQFF. The CDR3 DNA reads as TGTGCCACCAGCAGTTCGGGACAGGTTCACTACAATGAGCAGTTCTTC.

This clonotype has ten or more counts. This chain uses TRBV27 with TRBJ1-5, with no clear D. V lost 3 bases, J lost 4 bases, and 4 bases lay in between. The CDR3 runs 12 residues. The germline CDR1 and CDR2 sequences are MNHEY and SMNVEV (reference sequence). CDR3 sequence: CASSLPNQPQHF. For the CDR3, the DNA is TGTGCCAGCAGTTTGCCGAATCAGCCCCAGCATTTT.

This clonotype has ten or more counts. The CDR3 coding sequence is TGTGCCAGCAGTCTCGGGACTAGCGGGAGTTACGAGCAGTACTTC. Protein sequence: CASSLGTSGSYEQYF. V gene TRBV12-3 or TRBV12-4 combines with J gene TRBJ2-7; TRBD2 aligns across 14 bases. The CDR3 covers 15 residues. V dropped 5 bases and J dropped 4; count of bases not matched to a gene: 4.

This rearrangement joins TRBV20-1 to TRBJ1-1; D not certain. The CDR3 covers 15 residues. Trimming removed 4 bases at V and 1 base at J, with 16 bases between. The V gene's germline CDR1 is DFQATT and CDR2 SNEGSKA (reference sequence). CDR3 sequence reads: CSATINRGKNTEAFF. The CDR3 coding sequence is TGCAGTGCTACTATTAACCGAGGGAAGAACACTGAAGCTTTCTTT.

In this sample, this clonotype turned up a few times. This rearrangement joins TRBV7-2 to TRBJ2-7; TRBD2 might be the D (5 bases). Trimming left V 0 bases short and J 0 bases short, with 12 bases between. The germline V gene encodes CDR1 SGHTA and CDR2 FQGNSA. The CDR3 spans 16 residues. The CDR3 sequence is CASSLAGSAHSYEQYF. The CDR3 nucleotides are TGTGCCAGCAGCTTAGCGGGTAGCGCCCACTCCTACGAGCAGTACTTC.

This clonotype turned up a few times. V is TRBV3-1 and J is TRBJ2-2; the D is unclear. Per the germline V gene, CDR1 is LGHDT and CDR2 is YNNKEL (reference sequence). This CDR3 comprises 12 residues. Trimming cost V 6 bases and J 7 bases, with 9 bases left between them. The CDR3 loop is CASSRLGGELFF. In DNA form, the CDR3 reads TGTGCCAGCAGTCGACTGGGCGGGGAGCTGTTTTTT.

This clonotype came up a few times. This chain's CDR3 is CAANTQYF. As DNA, the CDR3 is TGTGCCGCTAATACGCAGTATTTT. This chain connects TRBV30 to TRBJ2-3; D uncertain. Germline-derived CDR1 and CDR2 are GTSNPN and SVGIG (reference sequence). Trimming pared 8 bases from V and 7 bases from J, leaving 4 bases between. The CDR3 runs to 8 residues. The full variable domain, its missing parts supplied by reference TRBV30 and TRBJ2-3, is SQTIHQWPATLVQPVGSPLSLECTVEGTSNPNLYWYRQAAGRGLQLLFYSVGIGQISSEVPQNLSASRPQDRQFILSSKKLLLSDSGFYLCAANTQYFGPGTRLTVL.

The CDR3 region has the DNA TGTGCCAGCAGCGCCCAGGGCCAGAGTGCCATTCAGTACTTC. This encodes CASSAQGQSAIQYF. This chain connects TRBV11-2 to TRBJ2-4, with TRBD1 as a possible D gene (5 bases). Per the germline V gene, CDR1 is SGHAT and CDR2 is FQNNGV. V was pared by 5 bases and J by 9 bases, with 17 bases between. The CDR3 consists of 14 residues.

The J gene is TRBJ2-4, the V gene TRBV19; 8 bases agree with TRBD1. Germline trimming cut 3 bases from V and 2 bases from J; bases unmatched to any gene: 15. Germline V lookup: CDR1 LNHDA, CDR2 SQIVND (reference sequence). The CDR3 covers 19 residues. The CDR3 region is CASSMVGDRGKGSKNIQYF. In DNA, the CDR3 is TGTGCCAGTAGTATGGTTGGAGACAGGGGAAAGGGGTCCAAAAACATTCAGTACTTC. The variable domain in full, completed from reference TRBV19 and TRBJ2-4, reads DGGITQSPKYLFRKEGQNVTLSCEQNLNHDAMYWYRQDPGQGLRLIYYSQIVNDFQKGDIAEGYSVSREKKESFPLTVTSAQKNPTAFYLCASSMVGDRGKGSKNIQYFGAGTRLSVL.